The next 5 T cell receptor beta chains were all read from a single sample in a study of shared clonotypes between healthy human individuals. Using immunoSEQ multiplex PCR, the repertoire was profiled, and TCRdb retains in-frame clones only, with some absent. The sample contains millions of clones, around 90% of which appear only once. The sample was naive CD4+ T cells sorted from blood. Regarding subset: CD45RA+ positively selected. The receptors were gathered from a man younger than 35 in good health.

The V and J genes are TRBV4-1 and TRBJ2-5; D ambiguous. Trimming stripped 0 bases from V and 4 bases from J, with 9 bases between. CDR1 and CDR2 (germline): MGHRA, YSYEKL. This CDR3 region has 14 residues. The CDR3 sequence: CASSQDPRRETQYF. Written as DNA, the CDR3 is TGCGCCAGCAGCCAAGACCCCAGGAGAGAGACCCAGTACTTC.

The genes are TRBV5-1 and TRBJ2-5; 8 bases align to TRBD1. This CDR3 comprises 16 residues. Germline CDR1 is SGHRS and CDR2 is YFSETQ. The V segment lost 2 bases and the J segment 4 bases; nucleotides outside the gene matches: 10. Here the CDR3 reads CASSLRGTGGGETQYF. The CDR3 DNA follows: TGCGCCAGCAGCTTACGCGGGACAGGTGGAGGAGAGACCCAGTACTTC.

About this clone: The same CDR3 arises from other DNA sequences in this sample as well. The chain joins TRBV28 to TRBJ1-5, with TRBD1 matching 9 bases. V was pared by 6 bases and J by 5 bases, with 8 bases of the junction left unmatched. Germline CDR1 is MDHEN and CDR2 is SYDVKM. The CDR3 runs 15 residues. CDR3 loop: CASSLRDRVDQPQHF. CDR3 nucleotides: TGTGCCAGCAGCCTTAGGGACAGGGTTGATCAGCCCCAGCATTTT.

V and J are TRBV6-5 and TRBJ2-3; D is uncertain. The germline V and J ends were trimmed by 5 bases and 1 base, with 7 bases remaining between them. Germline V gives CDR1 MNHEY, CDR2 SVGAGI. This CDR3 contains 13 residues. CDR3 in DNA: TGTGCCAGCAGTCCCTCAGGCACAGATACGCAGTATTTT. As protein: CASSPSGTDTQYF.

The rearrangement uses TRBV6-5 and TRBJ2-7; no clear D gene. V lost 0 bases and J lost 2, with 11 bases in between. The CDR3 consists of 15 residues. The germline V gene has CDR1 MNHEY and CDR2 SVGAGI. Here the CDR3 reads CASSYSTDVTYEQYF. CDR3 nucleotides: TGTGCCAGCAGTTACTCGACTGACGTCACCTACGAGCAGTACTTC.